Presented here are 27 T cell receptor beta chains from one specimen sequenced in a study of T-cell reconstitution after alpha-beta-depleted transplantation in children. As it was prepared, the TCRbeta library received unique molecular identifiers. One entry per CDR3 protein results from TCRdb running MiXCR on the PCR reads. The sample has hundreds of thousands of distinct CDR3 sequences, roughly 14% seen once; the top ten hold 0.79%. This specimen was PBMCs, taken before TCRalphabeta/CD19-depleted stem cell transplant. The receptor source for this set is a girl aged 2 to 10 with congenital amegakaryocytic thrombocytopenia, due to receive a stem cell transplant.

This clonotype was recorded many times. The rearrangement uses TRBV5-1 and TRBJ2-2; D is ambiguous. The germline V gene has CDR1 SGHRS and CDR2 YFSETQ. Trimming cost V 0 bases and J 3 bases, with 6 bases left between them. This CDR3 contains 14 residues. This CDR3 is CASSLDGYTGELFF. CDR3 sequence (DNA): TGCGCCAGCAGCTTGGACGGGTACACCGGGGAGCTGTTTTTT.

This clonotype was observed a handful of times. This chain uses TRBV28 with TRBJ2-2; weak D call: TRBD1 (7 bases). Germline lookup yields CDR1 MDHEN and CDR2 SYDVKM. The V end was cut by 7 bases, the J end by 4 bases, with 22 bases between. This CDR3 has 17 residues. CDR3 in amino acids: CASIPAGGIRGTGELFF. The CDR3 DNA is TGTGCCAGCATTCCTGCAGGGGGGATCCGAGGCACCGGGGAGCTGTTTTTT.

V is TRBV5-4 and J is TRBJ1-1, with unresolved D. In germline, CDR1 is SGHNT, CDR2 YYREEE (reference sequence). The CDR3 covers 19 residues. Trimming stripped 0 bases from V and 1 base from J, with 22 bases between. CDR3 in DNA: TGTGCCAGCAGCTTGGGCCAAAGCTACAGATTTAAGGAGAACACTGAAGCTTTCTTT. As protein: CASSLGQSYRFKENTEAFF.

The chain links TRBV20-1 to TRBJ1-2; D perhaps matches TRBD1 (5 bases). Per the germline V gene, CDR1 is DFQATT and CDR2 is SNEGSKA (reference sequence). The CDR3 is 12 amino acids. The V end was cut by 2 bases, the J end by 4 bases, with 8 bases between. This chain's CDR3 is CSARHQGYGYTF. In DNA, the CDR3 is TGCAGTGCTAGACACCAGGGCTATGGCTACACCTTC.

The sample holds many counts of this clonotype. The chain carries TRBV29-1 and TRBJ2-1; the D gene is possibly TRBD1 (5 bases). V lost 7 bases to trimming and J lost 6 bases, with 19 bases between them. Germline V gene data show CDR1 as SQVTM and CDR2 as ANQGSEA. This CDR3 has 14 amino acids. CDR3 DNA sequence: TGCAGCGACCTAAGCCCATCAGGGCCCAATGAGCAGTTCTTC. Protein sequence: CSDLSPSGPNEQFF.

The chain joins TRBV7-8 to TRBJ2-2; the D is unclear. Germline loops: CDR1 SGHVS, CDR2 FQNEAQ. V lost 5 bases and J 3 bases, leaving 10 bases between the germline ends. The CDR3 totals 14 residues. The CDR3 DNA is TGTGCCAGCAGCCTCCCGTCGGACACCGGGGAGCTGTTTTTT. Translated, it gives CASSLPSDTGELFF.

There are many counts of this clonotype. The J gene is TRBJ2-6, the V gene TRBV5-1, with D uncertain. Between the trimmed V and J ends, which lost 0 bases and 1 base, there was a span of 17 bases. This CDR3 contains 19 residues. Looked up from germline, CDR1 is SGHRS and CDR2 is YFSETQ. CDR3 nucleotides: TGCGCCAGCAGCTTGGTAAGCCTAAGCGCTTTTTCTGGGGCCAACGTCCTGACTTTC. Protein product: CASSLVSLSAFSGANVLTF.

At least ten counts were recorded for this clonotype. V is TRBV15 and J is TRBJ2-1; D is uncertain. The ends were cut back, 0 bases at V and 2 bases at J, with 5 bases in the middle. The CDR3 spans 14 residues. Germline CDR1 and CDR2: LNHNV and YYDKDF (reference sequence). This CDR3 reads CATSRETAYNEQFF. Here the CDR3 DNA reads TGTGCCACCAGCAGAGAAACAGCCTACAATGAGCAGTTCTTC. The complete variable domain, with remaining parts taken from reference TRBV15 and TRBJ2-1, reads DAMVIQNPRYQVTQFGKPVTLSCSQTLNHNVMYWYQQKSSQAPKLLFHYYDKDFNNEADTPDNFQSRRPNTSFCFLDIRSPGLGDTAMYLCATSRETAYNEQFFGPGTRLTVL.

This chain connects TRBV5-1 to TRBJ2-3; possibly TRBD1 or TRBD2 for D (5 bases each). The CDR3 totals 14 residues. Germline V gives CDR1 SGHRS, CDR2 YFSETQ. Trimming pared 0 bases from V and 4 bases from J, leaving 9 bases between. DNA for the CDR3: TGCGCCAGCAGCTTGGTCCGGGGCGCAGATACGCAGTATTTT. This translates into CASSLVRGADTQYF.

In its sample, this clonotype was seen a few times. The CDR3 nucleotides are TGTGCCAGCAGTTTGGGGACTTGGGGGTCTGTTATACGAGCCCGGGACGGGGTTCGAGAGACCCAGTACTTC. Its translation: CASSLGTWGSVIRARDGVRETQYF. The chain links TRBV12-3 or TRBV12-4 to TRBJ2-5; D is perhaps TRBD2 (6 bases). Trimming left V 3 bases short and J 4 bases short, with 42 bases between. This CDR3 is 24 amino acids long.

The chain has TRBV5-5 and TRBJ2-7; D is tentatively TRBD1 or TRBD2 (6 bases each). Germline V gene data show CDR1 as SGHKS and CDR2 as YYEKEE (reference sequence). V dropped 3 bases and J dropped 2 bases, with 12 bases sitting between them. The CDR3 length is 14 residues. CDR3 region: CASSSSGAPYEQYF. CDR3 bases: TGTGCCAGCAGCTCCTCGGGGGCTCCCTACGAGCAGTACTTC.

This clonotype was observed at least ten times. V usage is TRBV5-1 and J usage is TRBJ2-5; 8 bases are shared with TRBD1. From germline, CDR1 is SGHRS and CDR2 YFSETQ. The V and J ends lost 4 bases and 3 bases, in that order; junction bases with no gene match: 8. The length of the CDR3 is 15 residues. The CDR3 DNA follows: TGCGCCAGCAGCAGAACAGGGGGATTCAAAGAGACCCAGTACTTC. Its translation is CASSRTGGFKETQYF. Using reference TRBV5-1 and TRBJ2-5 for the parts outside the CDR3, the full variable domain is KAGVTQTPRYLIKTRGQQVTLSCSPISGHRSVSWYQQTPGQGLQFLFEYFSETQRNKGNFPGRFSGRQFSNSRSEMNVSTLELGDSALYLCASSRTGGFKETQYFGPGTRLLVL.

The chain carries TRBV10-3 and TRBJ2-7; the D gene is possibly TRBD2 (5 bases). This CDR3 has 14 residues. The germline V gene encodes CDR1 ENHRY and CDR2 SYGVKD. V lost 0 bases and J lost 4, with 10 bases in between. CDR3 nucleotide sequence: TGTGCCATCAGTGAGTCAGGGCTAGCATACGAGCAGTACTTC. It translates to CAISESGLAYEQYF.

This clonotype occurred many times. CDR3: CASSVGTENSNQPQHF. CDR3 coding DNA: TGCGCCAGCAGCGTCGGGACCGAGAATAGCAATCAGCCCCAGCATTTT. The chain joins TRBV5-1 to TRBJ1-5, with TRBD1 as a possible D gene (5 bases). This CDR3 comprises 16 residues. Looked up from germline, CDR1 is SGHRS and CDR2 is YFSETQ. Trimming removed 4 bases from V and 0 bases from J, with 14 bases in between. The full variable domain, with the rest looked up from reference TRBV5-1 and TRBJ1-5, is KAGVTQTPRYLIKTRGQQVTLSCSPISGHRSVSWYQQTPGQGLQFLFEYFSETQRNKGNFPGRFSGRQFSNSRSEMNVSTLELGDSALYLCASSVGTENSNQPQHFGDGTRLSIL.

This clonotype was detected only a few times. This chain connects TRBV7-8 to TRBJ2-5, with D maybe TRBD1 (5 bases). Deletions cut 1 base from V and 6 bases from J, with 12 bases between. CDR3 length: 14 residues. Germline V gene sequence: CDR1 SGHVS, CDR2 FQNEAQ. The CDR3 protein is CASSLVQGRKTQYF. Written as DNA, the CDR3 is TGTGCCAGCAGCTTAGTCCAGGGTCGAAAGACCCAGTACTTC.

This sequence joins TRBV6-5 and TRBJ2-3; maybe TRBD1 (6 bases). The CDR3 is 17 amino acids. The V and J ends lost 2 bases and 5 bases respectively, with 20 bases between them. The V gene's germline CDR1 is MNHEY and CDR2 SVGAGI. CDR3 amino acids: CASSYLGQLGVRDTQYF. CDR3 coding DNA: TGTGCCAGCAGTTACCTGGGACAATTGGGTGTTCGAGATACGCAGTATTTT.

The sample holds a few counts of this clonotype. The chain employs TRBV30 and TRBJ2-7; TRBD1 matches 9 bases. The CDR3 totals 17 residues. V gave up 3 bases and J gave up 7 bases; unmatched junction bases: 19. The germline CDR1 and CDR2 sequences are GTSNPN and SVGIG (reference sequence). The CDR3 here is CAWSSTQPGQGLGEQYF. CDR3 bases: TGTGCCTGGAGCTCTACCCAACCGGGACAGGGACTTGGGGAGCAGTACTTC.

This clonotype was detected only a few times. The CDR3, as DNA: TGCAGTGCTAGCCTAGCGGGAGACGAGCAGTACTTC. Translation gives CSASLAGDEQYF. The chain is built from TRBV20-1 and TRBJ2-7, with TRBD2 matching over 10 bases. CDR1 and CDR2 from the germline V gene are DFQATT and SNEGSKA (reference sequence). The V and J ends lost 3 bases and 5 bases, in that order; junction bases with no gene match: 1. The CDR3 length is 12 residues.

As to this clonotype: Since a much larger clone is just one base distant, this may be a read error. V and J are TRBV28 and TRBJ2-3, with TRBD1 matching 7 bases. Germline V gene lookup returns CDR1 MDHEN and CDR2 SYDVKM. The CDR3 has 15 amino acids. The CDR3 bases are TGTTCCAGCAGAGCCACAGGGGTCGGCACAGATACGCAGTATTTT. This sequence encodes CSSRATGVGTDTQYF.

The chain employs TRBV28 and TRBJ2-7; a possible D gene is TRBD2 (6 bases). Deletions cut 3 bases from V and 6 bases from J, with 9 bases between. Germline values: CDR1 MDHEN, CDR2 SYDVKM. This CDR3 is built from 12 residues. CDR3 DNA: TGTGCCAGCAGTTTGGGGAGGAGCGAGCAGTACTTC. It is translated as CASSLGRSEQYF.

With regard to this clonotype: This clone may be a read error of a much larger clone one base away. V gene TRBV14 combines with J gene TRBJ2-1; TRBD2 agrees at 13 bases. The CDR3 is 16 amino acids. Germline lookup yields CDR1 SGHDN and CDR2 FVKESK. Written as DNA, the CDR3 is TGTACCAGCAGCCAAGATGGGACTAGCGGGATGGATGAGCAGTTCTTC. It is translated as CTSSQDGTSGMDEQFF.

This clonotype has a count of ten or more. The genes are TRBV4-1 and TRBJ1-1, with D possibly matching TRBD1 (6 bases). The CDR3 sequence is 15 residues long. CDR1 is MGHRA, CDR2 YSYEKL, per germline. Trimming cost V 6 bases and J 1 base, with 15 bases left between them. CDR3 sequence reads: CASRIRGGENTEAFF. The CDR3 coding sequence is TGCGCCAGCAGGATAAGGGGGGGCGAGAACACTGAAGCTTTCTTT.

This clonotype was found a few times. The chain joins TRBV6-1 to TRBJ2-1; TRBD2 agrees at 9 bases. Germline trimming cut 6 bases from V and 8 bases from J; bases unmatched to any gene: 14. This CDR3 contains 16 residues. Germline CDR1 is MNHNS and CDR2 is SASEGT. The CDR3 loop reads CASRVIAGDGFDEQFF. The CDR3, as DNA: TGTGCCAGCAGGGTAATAGCGGGAGACGGGTTCGATGAGCAGTTCTTC.

This clonotype was seen repeatedly, ten times or more. The genes are TRBV6-1 and TRBJ2-2, with 7 bases fitting TRBD1. With 8 bases clipped from V and 7 bases from J, the junction kept 7 bases outside the gene matches. This CDR3 has 13 residues. Germline CDR1 and CDR2: MNHNS and SASEGT. CDR3 nucleotide sequence: TGTGCCAGCGGAAGGGGGCAGGTCGGGGAGCTGTTTTTT. Translation: CASGRGQVGELFF.

This clonotype was seen repeatedly, ten times or more. The CDR3 nucleotides read TGCGCCAGCAGCTTGGTGGACCCCGGGGATACGCAGTATTTT. It specifies CASSLVDPGDTQYF. J is TRBJ2-3 and V is TRBV5-1; D call uncertain. The germline CDR1 and CDR2 sequences are SGHRS and YFSETQ. This CDR3 is built from 14 residues. V lost 0 bases and J 6 bases, leaving 11 bases between the germline ends.

V is TRBV5-8 and J is TRBJ2-1, with TRBD2 identical over 11 bases. Germline V gene lookup returns CDR1 SGHTS and CDR2 YDEGEE. Unmatched junction bases numbered 11, after V lost 4 bases and J lost 8 bases. The length of the CDR3 is 16 residues. CDR3 amino acids: CASSHTLAGGRDEQFF. The CDR3, as DNA: TGTGCCAGCAGCCACACCCTAGCGGGAGGAAGAGATGAGCAGTTCTTC. The whole variable domain, filled in from reference TRBV5-8 and TRBJ2-1, reads EAGVTQSPTHLIKTRGQQATLRCSPISGHTSVYWYQQALGLGLQFLLWYDEGEERNRGNFPPRFSGRQFPNYSSELNVNALELEDSALYLCASSHTLAGGRDEQFFGPGTRLTVL.

This clonotype was picked up many times. The rearrangement joins TRBV5-1 to TRBJ2-1; TRBD1 aligns across 10 bases. CDR1 SGHRS and CDR2 YFSETQ come from the germline V gene. CDR3 length equals 15 residues. Trimming removed 0 bases from V and 6 bases from J; junction bases left unmatched: 3. The CDR3 protein is CASSLGGTGANEQFF. CDR3 nucleotides: TGCGCCAGCAGCTTGGGAGGGACAGGGGCCAATGAGCAGTTCTTC. Full variable domain (rest looked up from reference TRBV5-1 and TRBJ2-1): KAGVTQTPRYLIKTRGQQVTLSCSPISGHRSVSWYQQTPGQGLQFLFEYFSETQRNKGNFPGRFSGRQFSNSRSEMNVSTLELGDSALYLCASSLGGTGANEQFFGPGTRLTVL.